This TCR beta chain was identified during a study of sequential checkpoint blockade in melanoma. The sample's treatment: randomized to nivolumab then ipilimumab (arm A) or the reverse (arm B). Live CD3+CD8+ CD19− CD56− cells were sorted from PBMCs. Germline loops: CDR1 LNHDA, CDR2 SQIVND (reference sequence). The CDR3 is 15 amino acids. J was trimmed by 3 bases and V by 5 bases; bases with no gene match: 5. TCRdb's table, derived via immunoSEQ multiplex PCR, lists solely in-frame clones and lacks some. The table has over 9,500 clones, about three quarters seen once. The material was CD8+ T cells sorted from blood (inferred from file names), obtained from a patient given nivolumab and ipilimumab in sequence. The V and J genes are TRBV19 and TRBJ2-1; 9 positions match TRBD2. The sequence was collected from a human donor with melanoma. CDR3 DNA: TGTGCCAGTAGTGTGACTAGCGGAGACTACAATGAGCAGTTCTTC. Encoded protein: CASSVTSGDYNEQFF.